The 14 T cell receptor beta chains in this list originate from one sample, sequenced in a study of shared clonotypes between healthy human individuals (TCRdb year 2020). Libraries came from the immunoSEQ multiplex PCR assay. The clones in this table, taken by TCRdb from immuneACCESS, are in-frame only. Not every clone is retained; where verified, under half of the shortfall comes from an unresolved V gene, and the cause of the rest is unknown. The sample yields about 2.4 million clones; around nine tenths were counted once. The top ten clones comprise more than 0.12% of the sample. Sequencing was done on a sample of naive CD4+ T cells sorted from blood. Read against the paper, the sample's cell subset or site label means: CD45RA+ positively selected. The receptors stem from a man in his late teens or twenties in good health.

This clone was observed a few times. The identical CDR3 is also encoded by other nucleotide sequences in the sample. The chain recombines TRBV30 with TRBJ1-2; D unclear. Germline V gene data show CDR1 as GTSNPN and CDR2 as SVGIG (reference sequence). Trimming pared 0 bases from V and 2 bases from J, leaving 1 base between. The CDR3 runs 11 residues. In DNA form, the CDR3 reads TGTGCCTGGAGTGTAAACTATGGCTACACCTTC. Protein: CAWSVNYGYTF.

The chain carries TRBV21-1 and TRBJ1-5; the table's D call TRBD1 went unverified against the DNA. TRBV21-1 is a pseudogene locus. There are 16 residues in the CDR3. The CDR3 bases are TGTGCCAGCAGCAAAGTTTGCCAGGGGTTGCGGCAGCCCCAGCATTTT. It is translated as CASSKVCQGLRQPQHF.

CDR3 coding DNA: TGTGCCAGCAGCCAGCTGGGGGCAGGGTGGAACGAGCAGTACTTC. This sequence encodes CASSQLGAGWNEQYF. The genes are TRBV4-2 and TRBJ2-7; D possibly corresponds to TRBD1 (6 bases). The CDR3 contains 15 residues. Germline CDR1 is LGHNA and CDR2 is YNFKEQ. Trimming removed 3 bases at V and 5 bases at J, with 17 bases between.

The chain links TRBV9 to TRBJ2-7, with TRBD1 identical over 10 bases. J gave up 6 bases and V 4 bases, and 7 bases lay outside the gene matches. There are 14 residues in the CDR3. CDR1 and CDR2 from the germline V gene are SGDLS and YYNGEE. CDR3 loop: CASSPGTGVAEQYF. In DNA, the CDR3 is TGTGCCAGCAGCCCCGGGACAGGGGTTGCCGAGCAGTACTTC.

The CDR3 is CTSSQKIPSSYEQYF. CDR3 coding DNA: TGCACCAGCAGCCAAAAGATTCCTAGTTCCTACGAGCAGTACTTC. The chain uses TRBV1 and TRBJ2-7; the table's D call, TRBD2, was not checked against the DNA. TRBV1 is flagged as a pseudogene. This CDR3 spans 15 amino acids.

This chain uses TRBV14 with TRBJ2-1; a weak D match, TRBD2 (7 bases). With 2 bases removed from V and 2 bases from J, the gap between germline ends came to 10 bases. The CDR3 loop spans 15 amino acids. Germline lookup yields CDR1 SGHDN and CDR2 FVKESK. The CDR3, as DNA: TGTGCCAGCAGCCAAACCGGGGGGCCCTACAATGAGCAGTTCTTC. This gives the protein CASSQTGGPYNEQFF.

This sequence joins TRBV14 and TRBJ1-2, with 8 bases fitting TRBD1. This CDR3 is 14 amino acids long. The germline V gene has CDR1 SGHDN and CDR2 FVKESK. V lost 3 bases, J lost 6 bases, and 6 bases stayed unmatched. The CDR3 DNA reads as TGTGCCAGCAGCCACTCTACAGGGGGTGATGGCTACACCTTC. Its protein is CASSHSTGGDGYTF.

The rearrangement uses TRBV6-1 and TRBJ2-5; D gene unclear. Trimming cost V 4 bases and J 0 bases, with 12 bases left between them. Germline CDR1 and CDR2: MNHNS and SASEGT. CDR3 length: 15 residues. The CDR3 coding sequence is TGTGCCAGCAGTGGGGAATTCCTGTACCAAGAGACCCAGTACTTC. Protein sequence: CASSGEFLYQETQYF.

The CDR3 DNA reads as TGCGCCAGCAGCCAAGAGGTCAGGACCCGCCCTCTCTCCTACGAGCAGTACTTC. It specifies CASSQEVRTRPLSYEQYF. The chain recombines TRBV4-3 with TRBJ2-7; D is uncertain. Germline-derived CDR1 and CDR2 are LGHNA and YSLEER. CDR3 length: 18 amino acids. The V end was cut by 0 bases, the J end by 0 bases, with 18 bases between.

This chain connects TRBV5-4 to TRBJ1-6; D remains ambiguous. V was trimmed by 4 bases and J by 10 bases, leaving 9 bases between them. Germline lookup yields CDR1 SGHNT and CDR2 YYREEE (reference sequence). The CDR3 spans 12 residues. Written as DNA, the CDR3 is TGTGCCAGCAGCCGATGGTTATCACCCCTCCACTTT. Protein: CASSRWLSPLHF.

CDR3 sequence (DNA): TGTGCCAGCAGTTACTCGATAGGGGGATTTGGAGCTTTCTTT. Its protein is CASSYSIGGFGAFF. The chain combines TRBV6-5 with TRBJ1-1; possible D gene TRBD1, 6 bases. Trimming pared 0 bases from V and 10 bases from J, leaving 15 bases between. Germline-derived CDR1 and CDR2 are MNHEY and SVGAGI. This CDR3 spans 14 amino acids.

V is TRBV7-8 and J is TRBJ2-1; maybe TRBD2 (6 bases). Trimming removed 5 bases from V and 2 bases from J, with 10 bases in between. Looked up from germline, CDR1 is SGHVS and CDR2 is FQNEAQ. The CDR3 has 14 residues. The CDR3 DNA sequence: TGTGCCAGCAGCCACGGCGGGGCCTACAATGAGCAGTTCTTC. Translating it yields CASSHGGAYNEQFF.

The chain carries TRBV7-2 and TRBJ2-1, with 7 nucleotides matching TRBD2. CDR1 and CDR2 from the germline V gene are SGHTA and FQGNSA. V shed 5 bases and J 6 bases; nucleotides not matched to a gene: 4. CDR3 length equals 13 residues. CDR3: CASSMTSPNEQFF. CDR3 DNA sequence: TGTGCCAGCAGCATGACTAGCCCCAATGAGCAGTTCTTC.

A single count supports this clone. CDR3 amino acids: CASLAGLAQHEQYF. For the CDR3, the DNA is TGTGCCAGCCTAGCTGGACTAGCGCAACACGAGCAGTACTTC. The chain has TRBV13 and TRBJ2-7; 9 positions match TRBD2. The CDR3 has 14 amino acids. With 8 bases clipped from V and 5 bases from J, the junction kept 10 bases outside the gene matches. Germline V gene lookup returns CDR1 PRHDT and CDR2 FYEKMQ (reference sequence).